This T cell receptor (beta chain) originates from a study of T cells in Graves' hyperthyroidism and ophthalmopathy. Looked up from germline, CDR1 is SNHLY and CDR2 is FYNNEI. CDR3 size: 16 residues. V lost 3 bases and J lost 7, with 22 bases in between. This clonotype was picked up many times. Amplification of TCR beta CDR3 regions was performed using RNA transcripts as template. The HTBI primer set served for first-round RT-PCR of the TCR CDR3. TCRdb re-analysed the multiplex PCR reads in MiXCR, keeping a single row per CDR3 protein. The sample yields around 620,000 distinct CDR3 sequences, about a sixth seen once. Clinical symptoms, serum thyroxine and TRAb, thyroid ultrasound and orbital computed tomography together formed the diagnostic basis. The PBMCs were sourced from fresh peripheral blood (about 9.7 ml).

The V and J genes are TRBV2 and TRBJ2-7; tentative D call: TRBD2 (5 bases). The material sequenced was blood. The receptor was derived from a woman aged 25 to 39 with Graves' hyperthyroidism. The CDR3 nucleotides are TGTGCCAGCAGTGAGGCCCCGACTCGACCTACGGGGGAGCAGTACTTC. This gives the protein CASSEAPTRPTGEQYF.